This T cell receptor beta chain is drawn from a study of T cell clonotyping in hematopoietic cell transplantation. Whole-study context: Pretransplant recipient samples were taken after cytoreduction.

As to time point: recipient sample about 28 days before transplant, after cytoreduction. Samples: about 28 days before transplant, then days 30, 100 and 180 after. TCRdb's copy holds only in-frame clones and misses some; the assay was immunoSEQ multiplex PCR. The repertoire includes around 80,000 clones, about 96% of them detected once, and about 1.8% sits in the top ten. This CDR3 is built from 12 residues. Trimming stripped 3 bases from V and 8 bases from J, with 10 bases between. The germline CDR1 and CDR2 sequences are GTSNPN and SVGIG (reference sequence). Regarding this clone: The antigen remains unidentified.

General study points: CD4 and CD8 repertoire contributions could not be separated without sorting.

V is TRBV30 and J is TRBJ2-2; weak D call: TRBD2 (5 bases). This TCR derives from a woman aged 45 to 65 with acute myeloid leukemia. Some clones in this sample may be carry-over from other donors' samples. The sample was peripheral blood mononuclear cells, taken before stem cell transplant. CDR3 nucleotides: TGTGCCTGGAGGAGGGTTCCGGGGGAGCTGTTTTTT. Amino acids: CAWRRVPGELFF.